This T cell receptor (beta chain) derives from a study of T-cell reconstitution after alpha-beta-depleted transplantation in children. Regarding the study as a whole: The high TCRbeta diversity at day 60 in some patients came from surviving recipient T cells and thymic progenitors. Several hundred rapidly expanded clones from non-depleted graft cells reportedly supplied alpha-beta T cells about two months post-transplant. A year post-transplant, T-cell counts and diversity derived mostly from newly produced T cells.

Trimming cost V 2 bases and J 2 bases, with 13 bases left between them. The V gene's germline CDR1 is MNHEY and CDR2 SVGAGI. CDR3 length: 15 amino acids. TCRbeta library preparation incorporated unique molecular identifiers. TCRdb used MiXCR to reprocess the PCR reads, holding one entry per CDR3 protein. The profile covers more than 25,000 distinct CDR3 sequences, with roughly 5.7% appearing a single time and 5.5% to 8% taken by the ten largest. This clonotype has ten or more counts. What it recognizes is unknown. The chain recombines TRBV6-5 with TRBJ2-7; D remains unclear. The specimen comprised PBMCs, mostly from graft donor cells, sampled 180 days after TCRalphabeta/CD19-depleted stem cell transplant. The sequence derives from a male patient aged 5 to 17 who had a stem cell transplant for acute myeloid leukemia, so the T cells may come from the graft donor. This CDR3 reads CASSYGFAGTYEQYF. Written as DNA, the CDR3 is TGTGCCAGCAGTTACGGCTTCGCAGGCACCTACGAGCAGTACTTC.